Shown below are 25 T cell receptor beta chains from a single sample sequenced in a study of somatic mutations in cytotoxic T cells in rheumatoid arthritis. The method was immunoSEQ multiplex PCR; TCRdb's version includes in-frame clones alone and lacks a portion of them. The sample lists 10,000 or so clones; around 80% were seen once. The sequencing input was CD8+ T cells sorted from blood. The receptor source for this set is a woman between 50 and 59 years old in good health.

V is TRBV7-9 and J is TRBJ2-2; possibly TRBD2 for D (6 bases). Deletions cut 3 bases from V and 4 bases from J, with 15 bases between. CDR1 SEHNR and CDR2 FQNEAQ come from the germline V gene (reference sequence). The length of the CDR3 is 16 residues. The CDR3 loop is CASSFMSAGRTGELFF. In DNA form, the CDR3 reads TGTGCCAGCAGCTTTATGAGCGCGGGGCGCACCGGGGAGCTGTTTTTT.

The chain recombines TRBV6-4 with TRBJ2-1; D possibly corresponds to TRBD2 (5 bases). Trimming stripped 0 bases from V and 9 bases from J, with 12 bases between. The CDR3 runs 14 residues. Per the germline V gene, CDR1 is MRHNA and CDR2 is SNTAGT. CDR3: CASSDSDGGSEQFF. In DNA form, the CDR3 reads TGTGCCAGCAGTGACTCTGACGGAGGCAGTGAGCAGTTCTTC.

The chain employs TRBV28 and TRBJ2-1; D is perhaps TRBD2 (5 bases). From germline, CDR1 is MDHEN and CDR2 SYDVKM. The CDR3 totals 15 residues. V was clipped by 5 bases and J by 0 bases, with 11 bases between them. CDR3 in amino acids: CASSQGLNSYNEQFF. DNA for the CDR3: TGTGCCAGCAGTCAAGGACTCAACTCCTACAATGAGCAGTTCTTC.

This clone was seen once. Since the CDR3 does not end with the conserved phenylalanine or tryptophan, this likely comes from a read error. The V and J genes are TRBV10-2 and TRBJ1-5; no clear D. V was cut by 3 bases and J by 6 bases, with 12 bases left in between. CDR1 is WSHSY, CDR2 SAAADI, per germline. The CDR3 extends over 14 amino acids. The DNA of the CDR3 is TGCGCCAGCAGTGACGGGAATTTGGGTCAGCCCCAGCATCTT. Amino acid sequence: CASSDGNLGQPQHL.

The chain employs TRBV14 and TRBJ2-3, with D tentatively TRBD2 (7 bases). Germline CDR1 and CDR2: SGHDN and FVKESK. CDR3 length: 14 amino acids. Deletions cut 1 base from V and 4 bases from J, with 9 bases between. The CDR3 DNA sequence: TGTGCCAGCAGCCAAGCGGGGGGCGCAGATACGCAGTATTTT. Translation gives CASSQAGGADTQYF.

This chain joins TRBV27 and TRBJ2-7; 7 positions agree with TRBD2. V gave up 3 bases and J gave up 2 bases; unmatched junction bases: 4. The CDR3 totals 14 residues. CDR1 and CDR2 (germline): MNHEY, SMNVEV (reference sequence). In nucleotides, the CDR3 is TGTGCCAGCAGTTTGTCTAGCGGCCCCTACGAGCAGTACTTC. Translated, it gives CASSLSSGPYEQYF.

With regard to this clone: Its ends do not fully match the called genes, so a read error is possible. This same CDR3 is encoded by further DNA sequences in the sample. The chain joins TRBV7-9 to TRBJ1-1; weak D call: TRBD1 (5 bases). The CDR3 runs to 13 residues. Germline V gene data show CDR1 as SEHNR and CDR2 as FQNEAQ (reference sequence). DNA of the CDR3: TGCGCCACCTCCCGACAGCCGAACACTGAAGCTTTCTTT. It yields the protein CATSRQPNTEAFF.

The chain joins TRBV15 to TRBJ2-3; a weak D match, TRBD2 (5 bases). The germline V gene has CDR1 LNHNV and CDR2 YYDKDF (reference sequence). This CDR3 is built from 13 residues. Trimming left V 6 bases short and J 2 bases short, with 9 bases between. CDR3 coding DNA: TGTGCCACCAGGGACTTTTCCACAGATACGCAGTATTTT. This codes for CATRDFSTDTQYF.

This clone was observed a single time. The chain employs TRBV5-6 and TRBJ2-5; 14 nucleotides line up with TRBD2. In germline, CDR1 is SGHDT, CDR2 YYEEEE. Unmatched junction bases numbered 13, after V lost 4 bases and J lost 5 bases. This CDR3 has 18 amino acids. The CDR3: CASSIGLAGGVVRETQYF. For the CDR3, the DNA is TGTGCCAGCAGCATCGGACTAGCGGGGGGAGTAGTTAGGGAGACCCAGTACTTC.

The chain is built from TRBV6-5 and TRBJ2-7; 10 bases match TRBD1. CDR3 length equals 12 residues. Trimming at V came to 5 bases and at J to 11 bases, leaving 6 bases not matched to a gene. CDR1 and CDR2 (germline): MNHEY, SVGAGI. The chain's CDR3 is CASSQDRGTEYF. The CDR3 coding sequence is TGTGCCAGCAGTCAGGACAGGGGGACGGAGTACTTC.

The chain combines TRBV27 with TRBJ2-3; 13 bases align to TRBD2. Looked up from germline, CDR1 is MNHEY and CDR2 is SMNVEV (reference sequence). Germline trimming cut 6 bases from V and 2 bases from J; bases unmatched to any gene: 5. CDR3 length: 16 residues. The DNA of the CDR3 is TGTGCCAGCAGACTAGCGGGGGGGGCCGCCACAGATACGCAGTATTTT. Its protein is CASRLAGGAATDTQYF.

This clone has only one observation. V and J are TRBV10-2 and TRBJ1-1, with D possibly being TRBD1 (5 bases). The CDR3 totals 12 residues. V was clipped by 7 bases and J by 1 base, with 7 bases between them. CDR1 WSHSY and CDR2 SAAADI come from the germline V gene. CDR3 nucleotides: TGCGCCAGCACTAGGGGGAACACTGAAGCTTTCTTT. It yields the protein CASTRGNTEAFF.

CDR3 in DNA: TGTGCCAGCAGCCCGAGGGAAGGCAGGCTACTAAATGAGCAGTTCTTC. It specifies CASSPREGRLLNEQFF. The chain combines TRBV4-2 with TRBJ2-1; maybe TRBD2 (5 bases). The germline V gene encodes CDR1 LGHNA and CDR2 YNFKEQ. CDR3 length: 16 residues. V gave up 4 bases and J gave up 7 bases, with 20 bases separating them.

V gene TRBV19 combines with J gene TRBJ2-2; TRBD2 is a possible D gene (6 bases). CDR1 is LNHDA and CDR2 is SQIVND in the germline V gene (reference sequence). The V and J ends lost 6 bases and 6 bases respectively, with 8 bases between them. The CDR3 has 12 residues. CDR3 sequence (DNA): TGTGCCAGTAGCGGGGGAGCCGGGGAGCTGTTTTTT. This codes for CASSGGAGELFF.

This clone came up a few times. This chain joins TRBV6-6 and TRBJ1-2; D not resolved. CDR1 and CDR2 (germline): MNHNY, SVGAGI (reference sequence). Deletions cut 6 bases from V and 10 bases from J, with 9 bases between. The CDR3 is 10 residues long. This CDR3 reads CASRSTVYTF. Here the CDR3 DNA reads TGTGCCAGCAGATCAACGGTCTACACCTTC.

The CDR3 DNA follows: TGTGCCAGCAGCTTGGGGACAGGGAGTTTGGAGACCCAGTACTTC. Encoded protein: CASSLGTGSLETQYF. This rearrangement joins TRBV5-6 to TRBJ2-5; 8 nucleotides agree with TRBD1. Germline V gives CDR1 SGHDT, CDR2 YYEEEE. The trim removed 0 bases at V and 5 bases at J, leaving 6 bases unmatched. The CDR3 runs 15 residues.

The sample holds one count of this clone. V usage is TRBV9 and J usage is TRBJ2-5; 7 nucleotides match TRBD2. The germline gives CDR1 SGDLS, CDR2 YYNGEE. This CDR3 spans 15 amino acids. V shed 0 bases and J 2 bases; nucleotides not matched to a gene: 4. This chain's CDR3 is CASSVDAAGQETQYF. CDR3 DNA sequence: TGTGCCAGCAGCGTAGATGCAGCGGGACAAGAGACCCAGTACTTC.

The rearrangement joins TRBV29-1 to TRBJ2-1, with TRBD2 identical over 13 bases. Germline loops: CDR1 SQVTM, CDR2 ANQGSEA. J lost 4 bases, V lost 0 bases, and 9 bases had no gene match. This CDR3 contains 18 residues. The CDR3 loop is CSVEDFRTSGGLYNEQFF. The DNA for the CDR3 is TGCAGCGTTGAAGATTTTCGGACTAGCGGGGGTCTATACAATGAGCAGTTCTTC.

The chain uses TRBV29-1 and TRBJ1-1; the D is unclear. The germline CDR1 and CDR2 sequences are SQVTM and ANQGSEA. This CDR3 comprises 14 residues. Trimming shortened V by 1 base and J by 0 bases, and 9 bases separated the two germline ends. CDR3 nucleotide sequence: TGCAGCGTTGAAGGGGCGTTTATGAACACTGAAGCTTTCTTT. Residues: CSVEGAFMNTEAFF.

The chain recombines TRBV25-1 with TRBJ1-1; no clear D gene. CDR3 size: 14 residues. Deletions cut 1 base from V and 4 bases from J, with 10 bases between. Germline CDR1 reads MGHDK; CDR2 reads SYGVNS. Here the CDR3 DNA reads TGTGCCAGCAGTGAATTCGGGTGGAGCACTGAAGCTTTCTTT. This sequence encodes CASSEFGWSTEAFF.

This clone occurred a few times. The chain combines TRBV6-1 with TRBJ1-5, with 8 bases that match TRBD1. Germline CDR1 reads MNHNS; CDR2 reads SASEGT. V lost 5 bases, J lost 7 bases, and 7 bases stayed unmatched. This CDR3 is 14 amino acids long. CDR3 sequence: CASSLGTGGQPQHF. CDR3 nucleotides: TGTGCCAGCAGTCTCGGGACAGGTGGACAGCCCCAGCATTTT.

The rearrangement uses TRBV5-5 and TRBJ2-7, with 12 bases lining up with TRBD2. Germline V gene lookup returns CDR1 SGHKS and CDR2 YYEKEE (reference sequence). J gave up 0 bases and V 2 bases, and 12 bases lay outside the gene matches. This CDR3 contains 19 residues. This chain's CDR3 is CASSLTSGTSGPSSYEQYF. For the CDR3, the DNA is TGTGCCAGCAGCTTAACCTCCGGGACTAGCGGGCCCAGCTCCTACGAGCAGTACTTC. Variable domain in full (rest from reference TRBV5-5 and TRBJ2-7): DAGVTQSPTHLIKTRGQQVTLRCSPISGHKSVSWYQQVLGQGPQFIFQYYEKEERGRGNFPDRFSARQFPNYSSELNVNALLLGDSALYLCASSLTSGTSGPSSYEQYFGPGTRLTVT.

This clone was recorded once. Written as DNA, the CDR3 is TGCGCCAGCAGCCTCGAGGGCGGTTTAACAAGTGGCTACACCTTC. It codes for CASSLEGGLTSGYTF. The chain uses TRBV4-3 and TRBJ1-2; D is undetermined. The CDR3 covers 15 residues. Germline values: CDR1 LGHNA, CDR2 YSLEER. With 4 bases removed from V and 7 bases from J, the gap between germline ends came to 19 bases.

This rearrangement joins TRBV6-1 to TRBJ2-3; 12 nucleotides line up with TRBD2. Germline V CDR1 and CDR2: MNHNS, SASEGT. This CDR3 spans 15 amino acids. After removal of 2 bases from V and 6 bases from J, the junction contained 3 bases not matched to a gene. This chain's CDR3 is CASSELAGGPDTQYF. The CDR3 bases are TGTGCCAGCAGTGAACTAGCGGGAGGGCCGGATACGCAGTATTTT.

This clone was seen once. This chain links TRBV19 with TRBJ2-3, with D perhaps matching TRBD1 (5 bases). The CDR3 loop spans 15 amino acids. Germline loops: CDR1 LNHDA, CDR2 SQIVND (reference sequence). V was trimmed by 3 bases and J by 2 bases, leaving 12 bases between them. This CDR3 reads CASSIGARATDTQYF. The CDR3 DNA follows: TGTGCCAGTAGTATTGGGGCCCGGGCCACAGATACGCAGTATTTT.